This TCR beta chain was identified in a study of long-term antiretroviral therapy in people with HIV (dated by TCRdb to between 2020 and 2023). As for the study more broadly: The earliest samples were collected about a decade before the 2015 WHO recommendation for immediate ART, when ART was typically delayed until CD4 counts fell. A retrospective serial study tested whether changes in peripheral blood TRB repertoire composition and diversity were associated with ART initiation and durable HIV suppression. From some 30 adults with confirmed HIV infection, the cohort provided approximately 190 cryopreserved PBMC samples, gathered serially across a mean of around six years (range 1-12). Of the roughly 32 participants with HIV, approximately ten were female. No cross-contamination during QIAcube processing turned up in test extractions that ran a monoclonal T-cell line alongside around 34 polyclonal samples. The research as a whole found: Starting ART was linked to a significant rise in TRB diversity, yet even after long-term ART the diversity remained significantly lower than in transplant donor controls. Expanded TRB clones identified before ART initiation dominated the repertoire at all time points, although this dominance fluctuated and declined in many PLHIV after ART. No data were available on ART adherence, viral resistance or therapy changes, limiting inferences about post-ART repertoire changes. Because pre-ART samples had limited cell numbers, profiling was done on unsorted PBMC rather than on sorted CD4+ and CD8+ T cells. Samples dated from the mid-2000s to the late 2010s, and the ART regimens used may be less effective than current ones. Because PBMC availability was limited, only the TCR beta chain was sequenced, with no alpha chain pairing. HIV repertoires had narrower CDR3 length ranges than controls, and the network structure suggested an antigen-experienced repertoire that shifted only slightly toward naive after ART.

To be included, a participant needed at least one PBMC sample from before ART initiation plus at least two post-ART samples. All participants with HIV were treated in the United States of America. Before DNA extraction, cryopreserved samples of about 0.95-11 million PBMC were thawed and washed. At the time of the earliest PBMC sample for each participant with HIV, ages ranged from roughly 23 to 60 years. Each participant contributed PBMC samples from 1-4 timepoints before ART initiation and 2-8 timepoints after ART initiation, with a median of 7 samples. Serial HIV viral load, CD4+ T-cell count, ART history and demographic data were obtained for every participant. A Qiagen kit on a QIAcube was used to extract genomic DNA from unsorted PBMC, with samples processed in batches of 12. The CDR3 covers 14 residues, taking in both the cysteine and the phenylalanine. Just the 42-base CDR3 DNA is kept, in frame starting at base 1. Germline trimming: 5 bases from V, 3 bases from J; junction bases outside gene matches: 6. Per the germline V gene (reference sequence), MNHNY is the CDR1 and SVGAGI is the CDR2.

A remark on this clone: What antigen it recognizes has not been identified. No base quality values were provided; no much bigger clone lies one nucleotide off.

The immunoSEQ hsTCRB v3.0 assay was used at survey level resolution to sequence the TRB variable region. The targeted TRB sequencing depth was about 35,000-55,000 T-cell genomes per sample. An Illumina MiSeq with a v3 150-cycle kit was used to sequence the pooled TRB libraries. The original pipeline was this. Repertoire analysis ran in R within a reproducible Nextflow workflow covering QC, data transformation and analysis. Custom analyses were implemented in LymphoSeq2, an R package for AIRR-Seq data exploration. Several samples that produced fewer than 5000 total TRB sequences were removed, so about 200 HIV repertoires were analyzed. Among the 180 to 200 HIV repertoires that were kept, roughly 59 were collected before ART initiation and over 120 were collected after ART initiation. Repertoires were downsampled to 5000 TRB nucleotide sequences, and summary statistics were averaged over 100 downsampling iterations. The analysis kept only TRB sequences whose CDR3 regions were at least seven amino acids long. Diversity was assessed using a clonality score derived from Shannon entropy and using the Gini coefficient. In repertoire networks, the top 5000 CDR3 amino acid sequences were linked whenever an edit distance of one separated two sequences. For TRB CDR3 amino acid sequences, GLIPH2 was used to predict antigen specificity groups and MHC restriction. CDR3 amino acid sequences were matched against VDJdb and McPAS-TCR to flag known CMV, EBV, HIV or tissue antigen associations. Pre-ART, post-ART and control groups were compared with Wilcoxon signed-rank tests and Holm-Bonferroni correction. TCRdb carries this immuneACCESS record with in-frame sequences only. Its versions omit some clonotypes, under half of them owing to an unresolved V gene in the studies checked, with the rest unexplained. The V and J calls and clone size were taken over from that table, and D and trimming were inferred from the DNA. The sample records 25,000 to 30,000 clones, 82% of which are singletons. Together, the top ten hold 12% to 15% of the sample.

This sample comprised unsorted PBMCs, obtained 2.9 years after starting antiretroviral therapy. The TCR sequence derives from a man aged 45-65 years with HIV. The chain employs TRBV6-6 and TRBJ2-7, with TRBD1 matching 8 junction bases. The DNA sequence is given as TGTGCCAGCAGTCCGGACAGGGCAGACTACGAGCAGTACTTC. Its coded protein is CASSPDRADYEQYF.